This entry lists 21 T cell receptor delta chains sequenced from one sample in a study of gamma-delta chains in newborns, infants, children. TCRdb repeated clone calling on the reads with CATT. The repertoire has thousands of delta-chain clones, around 11% of them found once; the top ten carry approximately 7.1%. Sequencing input: blood. The receptors stem from a child who was a newborn, infant or young child, either healthy, febrile or measles-vaccinated (not recorded which).

The chain links TRDV2 to TRDJ3; 10 nucleotides match TRDD3. This CDR3 comprises 20 residues. The V segment lost 2 bases and the J segment 0 bases; nucleotides outside the gene matches: 9. The germline gives CDR1 GEAIGNYY, CDR2 EKD. The CDR3: CACDSTGGSMSSWDTRQMFF. For the CDR3, the DNA is TGTGCCTGTGACAGTACTGGGGGATCCATGAGCTCCTGGGACACCCGACAGATGTTTTTC.

This sequence joins TRDV2 and TRDJ1; D call uncertain. The CDR3 sequence is 20 residues long. V was cut by 1 base and J by 3 bases, with 29 bases left in between. In germline, CDR1 is GEAIGNYY, CDR2 EKD. In nucleotides, the CDR3 is TGTGCCTGTGACACGCTCTACCCCCAATACATGGGTACGAACCCCGATAAACTCATCTTT. Protein sequence: CACDTLYPQYMGTNPDKLIF.

This clone was observed a handful of times. A much larger clone is a single base away; this may be a read error. The chain carries TRDV2 and TRDJ1, with TRDD3 identical over 7 bases. The germline V gene has CDR1 GEAIGNYY and CDR2 EKD. There are 17 residues in the CDR3. The CDR3 nucleotides read TGTGCCTGTGACCCCCTGGGGGGGACCCCTTACACCGATAAACTCACCTTT. Amino acids: CACDPLGGTPYTDKLTF.

The chain recombines TRDV2 with TRDJ3, with 7 bases identical to TRDD3. CDR3 length equals 20 residues. J was trimmed by 0 bases and V by 0 bases; bases with no gene match: 10. Germline V gives CDR1 GEAIGNYY, CDR2 EKD. CDR3 sequence reads: CACDTLGDLTSSWDTRQMFF. The CDR3 nucleotides read TGTGCCTGTGACACCTTGGGGGACTTGACCAGCTCCTGGGACACCCGACAGATGTTTTTC.

By share of the sample, this clone is medium-sized (0.01 to 0.1%). The same CDR3 arises from other DNA sequences in this sample as well. This rearrangement joins TRDV2 to TRDJ3; D is possibly TRDD2 or TRDD3 (5 bases each). The CDR3 totals 22 residues. V dropped 2 bases and J dropped 0 bases, with 25 bases sitting between them. Germline lookup yields CDR1 GEAIGNYY and CDR2 EKD. The CDR3 region is CACDKVLGPYVKGSWDTRQMFF. Written as DNA, the CDR3 is TGTGCCTGTGACAAGGTTTTGGGGCCCTACGTGAAGGGCTCCTGGGACACCCGACAGATGTTTTTC.

This clone was seen a few times. The junction departs from the called germline gene at one end, perhaps through a read error. This chain links TRDV2 with TRDJ3; 7 bases agree with TRDD3. The CDR3 spans 20 residues. The V gene's germline CDR1 is GEAIGNYY and CDR2 EKD. The CDR3 nucleotides read TGTGCCTGTGACACGGGGGGATTTACGAAAAGCTCCTGGGACGCCCGACAGATGTTTTTC. Residues: CACDTGGFTKSSWDARQMFF.

Details on this clone: A much larger clone differs by one base, so this may be a read error. The chain couples TRDV2 to TRDJ1; TRDD3 agrees at 11 bases. The V gene end was trimmed by 0 bases and the J gene end by 4 bases; junction bases not matched to a gene: 15. This CDR3 is built from 19 residues. The V gene's germline CDR1 is GEAIGNYY and CDR2 EKD. CDR3 in amino acids: CACDTLFGLGDTPNDKLIF. CDR3 coding DNA: TGTGCCTGTGACACCTTGTTTGGGCTGGGGGATACTCCCAACGATAAACTCATCTTT.

V and J are TRDV2 and TRDJ3, with 8 positions matching TRDD3. V lost 0 bases, J lost 1 base, and 7 bases stayed unmatched. Germline loops: CDR1 GEAIGNYY, CDR2 EKD. The CDR3 consists of 19 residues. The CDR3 DNA reads TGTGCCTGTGACACCGGCTGGGGATACCCATCCTGGGACACCCGACAGATGTTTTTC. Translated, it gives CACDTGWGYPSWDTRQMFF.

The sample holds a few counts of this clone. The mismatch at residue 5 between this DNA's translation and the TCRdb protein of a much larger clone likely reflects a read error; the protein shown is translated from the DNA. This sequence joins TRDV2 and TRDJ1, with TRDD3 matching over 11 bases. Per the germline V gene, CDR1 is GEAIGNYY and CDR2 is EKD. The V segment lost 0 bases and the J segment 3 bases; nucleotides outside the gene matches: 5. The CDR3 loop spans 16 amino acids. CDR3 protein: CACDTLVGDTPDKLIF. As DNA, the CDR3 is TGTGCCTGTGACACCTTGGTGGGGGATACGCCCGATAAACTCATCTTT.

V and J are TRDV2 and TRDJ1, with TRDD3 matching 13 bases. The J gene, missing from TCRdb, was assigned here through DNA to germline matching. CDR3 length equals 20 residues. The ends lost 4 bases at V and 2 bases at J; junction bases unmatched: 18. The germline V gene encodes CDR1 GEAIGNYY and CDR2 EKD. The CDR3 bases are TGTGCCTGTGAGCCACTGGGGGATACGGCGGGTTCGGTGGCGACCGATAAACTCATCTTT. Amino acid sequence: CACEPLGDTAGSVATDKLIF.

This clone was found a few times. The gene calls are TRDV2 and TRDJ1; D perhaps matches TRDD3 (6 bases). The CDR3 has 15 residues. V lost 1 base to trimming and J lost 0 bases, with 11 bases between them. Germline V gene sequence: CDR1 GEAIGNYY, CDR2 EKD. The CDR3 region has the DNA TGTGCCTGTGACACAGTGGGGGCCCACACCGATAAACTCATCTTT. Translated, it gives CACDTVGAHTDKLIF.

This clone is labeled as medium-sized. This chain joins TRDV2 and TRDJ1; the match to TRDD3 covers 12 bases. The V gene end was trimmed by 0 bases and the J gene end by 3 bases; junction bases not matched to a gene: 10. This CDR3 region has 18 residues. Germline loops: CDR1 GEAIGNYY, CDR2 EKD. This CDR3 reads CACDTLLLGDTEPDKLIF. CDR3 sequence (DNA): TGTGCCTGTGACACCCTACTACTGGGGGATACAGAACCCGATAAACTCATCTTT.

The table lists this clone with a few counts. A read error is possible here, since a much larger clone lies one base away. The J gene was reported as TRDJ1; the V gene went uncalled; the table gives TRDD2 as D, unverified against the DNA. The CDR3 spans 18 residues. The CDR3 is CALGEPPSYCGLTDKLIF. For the CDR3, the DNA is TGTGCTCTTGGGGAACCTCCTTCCTACTGTGGACTCACCGATAAACTCATCTTT.

V is TRDV2 and J is TRDJ3, with 13 bases fitting TRDD3. The J gene is absent in TCRdb and was assigned here via DNA matching to germline. Germline values: CDR1 GEAIGNYY, CDR2 EKD. The V segment lost 0 bases and the J segment 0 bases; nucleotides outside the gene matches: 7. The CDR3 contains 21 residues. Here the CDR3 reads CACDTVLGDTRSSWDTRQMFF. DNA for the CDR3: TGTGCCTGTGACACCGTACTGGGGGATACGCGGAGCTCCTGGGACACCCGACAGATGTTTTTC.

This clone was seen only a few times. Just one base apart from a much larger clone, this may be a read error. The chain couples TRDV2 to TRDJ1; TRDD3 matches at 11 bases. CDR1 GEAIGNYY and CDR2 EKD come from the germline V gene. The CDR3 spans 17 residues. The junction had 8 bases not matched to a gene; V was cut back by 3 bases and J by 0 bases. The CDR3 DNA is TGTGCCTGTGACTCGCTGGGGGATACTGGGCACACCGATAAACTCATCTTT. Its protein is CACDSLGDTGHTDKLIF.

This CDR3 is CACDTLGGSDTRQMFF. CDR3 DNA sequence: TGTGCCTGTGACACACTAGGGGGATCCGACACCCGACAGATGTTTTTC. The gene calls are TRDV2 and TRDJ3; 7 bases are shared with TRDD3. Germline V gene sequence: CDR1 GEAIGNYY, CDR2 EKD. J was trimmed by 7 bases and V by 1 base; bases with no gene match: 6. This CDR3 is 16 amino acids long.

The CDR3 reads CACDTVLGGYDGESGSWDTRQMFF. The CDR3 nucleotides are TGTGCCTGTGACACCGTCCTTGGGGGATACGACGGGGAAAGTGGCTCCTGGGACACCCGACAGATGTTTTTC. The chain is built from TRDV2 and TRDJ3; 11 bases are shared with TRDD3. The germline V gene has CDR1 GEAIGNYY and CDR2 EKD. The CDR3 has 24 residues. The trim removed 0 bases at V and 0 bases at J, leaving 18 bases unmatched.

The CDR3 loop reads CACDYLTGGSPYTDKLIF. Here the CDR3 DNA reads TGTGCCTGTGACTACCTTACTGGGGGATCGCCGTACACCGATAAACTCATCTTT. This chain connects TRDV2 to TRDJ1, with 10 bases lining up with TRDD3. Germline-derived CDR1 and CDR2 are GEAIGNYY and EKD. V dropped 3 bases and J dropped 0; count of bases not matched to a gene: 12. The CDR3 is 18 residues long.

V and J are TRDV2 and TRDJ3; 9 bases are shared with TRDD3. TCRdb records no J gene; here it was assigned by comparing the DNA to germline. Germline V CDR1 and CDR2: GEAIGNYY, EKD. The V gene end was trimmed by 3 bases and the J gene end by 9 bases; junction bases not matched to a gene: 17. The CDR3 contains 19 residues. DNA of the CDR3: TGTGCCTGTGACCCGATCCTACCGGGGGATACTGGGGCCACCCGACAGATGTTTTTC. It codes for CACDPILPGDTGATRQMFF.

This clone is termed medium-sized. The CDR3, as DNA: TGTGCCTGTGACACGTTGGGGACCCCCACCGATAAACTCATCTTT. It specifies CACDTLGTPTDKLIF. The chain uses TRDV2 and TRDJ1, with D perhaps TRDD3 (5 bases). This CDR3 is built from 15 residues. Germline V gene sequence: CDR1 GEAIGNYY, CDR2 EKD. V gave up 1 base and J gave up 1 base, with 12 bases separating them.

The V gene was identified as TRDV2, while no J gene was called; the D call TRDD3 from the table was never checked on the DNA. CDR3 length: 17 residues. The germline V gene has CDR1 GEAIGNYY and CDR2 EKD. In nucleotides, the CDR3 is TGTGCCTGTGACACGAGAGAGGGGATACGGAGAACCGATAAAATCATCTTT. The encoded protein is CACDTREGIRRTDKIIF.